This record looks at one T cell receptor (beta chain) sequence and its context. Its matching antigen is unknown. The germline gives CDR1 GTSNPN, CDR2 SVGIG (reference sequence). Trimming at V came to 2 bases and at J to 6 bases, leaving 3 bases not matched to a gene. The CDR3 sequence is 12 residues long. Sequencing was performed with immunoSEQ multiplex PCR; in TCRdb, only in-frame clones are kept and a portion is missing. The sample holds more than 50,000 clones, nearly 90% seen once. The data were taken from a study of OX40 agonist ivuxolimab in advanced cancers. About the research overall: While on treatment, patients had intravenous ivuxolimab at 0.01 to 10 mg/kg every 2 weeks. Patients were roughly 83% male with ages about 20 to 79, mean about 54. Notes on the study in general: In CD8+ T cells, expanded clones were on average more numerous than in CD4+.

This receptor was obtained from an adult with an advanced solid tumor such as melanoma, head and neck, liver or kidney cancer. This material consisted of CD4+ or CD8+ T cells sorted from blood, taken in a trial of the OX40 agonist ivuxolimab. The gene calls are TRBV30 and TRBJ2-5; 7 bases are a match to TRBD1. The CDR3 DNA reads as TGTGCCTGGAGTAAGGGGGCCAAGACCCAGTACTTC. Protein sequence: CAWSKGAKTQYF.